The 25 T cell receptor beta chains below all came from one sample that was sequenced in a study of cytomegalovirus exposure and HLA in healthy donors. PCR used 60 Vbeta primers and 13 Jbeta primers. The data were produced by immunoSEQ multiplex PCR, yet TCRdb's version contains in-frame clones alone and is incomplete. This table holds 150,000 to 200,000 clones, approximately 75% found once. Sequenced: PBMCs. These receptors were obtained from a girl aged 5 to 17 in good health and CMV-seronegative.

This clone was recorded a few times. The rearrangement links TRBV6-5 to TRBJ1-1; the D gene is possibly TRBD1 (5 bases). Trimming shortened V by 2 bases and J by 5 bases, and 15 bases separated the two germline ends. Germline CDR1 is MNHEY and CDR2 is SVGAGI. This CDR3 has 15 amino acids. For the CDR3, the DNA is TGTGCCAGCAGTTACCAACCGGGGGGGGGAACTGAAGCTTTCTTT. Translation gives CASSYQPGGGTEAFF.

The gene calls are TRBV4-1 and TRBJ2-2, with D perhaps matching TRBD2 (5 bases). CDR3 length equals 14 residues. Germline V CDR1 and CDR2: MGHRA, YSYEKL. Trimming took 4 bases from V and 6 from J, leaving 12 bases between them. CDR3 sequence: CASSPLVGSGELFF. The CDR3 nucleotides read TGCGCCAGCAGCCCACTAGTAGGTTCCGGGGAGCTGTTTTTT.

CDR3 in amino acids: CASSRKDMGTEAFF. In DNA, the CDR3 is TGTGCCAGCAGCCGAAAGGACATGGGAACTGAAGCTTTCTTT. V and J are TRBV4-2 and TRBJ1-1; possibly TRBD1 for D (5 bases). Germline V CDR1 and CDR2: LGHNA, YNFKEQ. The germline V and J ends were trimmed by 4 bases and 5 bases, with 14 bases remaining between them. The CDR3 sequence is 14 residues long.

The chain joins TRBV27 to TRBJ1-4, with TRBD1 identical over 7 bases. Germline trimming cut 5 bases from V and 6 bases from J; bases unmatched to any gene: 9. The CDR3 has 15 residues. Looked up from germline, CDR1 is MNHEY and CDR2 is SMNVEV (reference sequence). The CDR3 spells CASSASQGLYEKLFF. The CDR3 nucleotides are TGTGCCAGCAGTGCATCACAGGGGCTTTATGAAAAACTGTTTTTT.

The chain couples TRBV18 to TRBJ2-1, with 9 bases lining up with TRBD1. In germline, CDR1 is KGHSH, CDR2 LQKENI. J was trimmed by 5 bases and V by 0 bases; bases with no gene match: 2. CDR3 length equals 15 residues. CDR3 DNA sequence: TGTGCCAGCTCACCACCGGGACAGGGAGACAATGAGCAGTTCTTC. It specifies CASSPPGQGDNEQFF.

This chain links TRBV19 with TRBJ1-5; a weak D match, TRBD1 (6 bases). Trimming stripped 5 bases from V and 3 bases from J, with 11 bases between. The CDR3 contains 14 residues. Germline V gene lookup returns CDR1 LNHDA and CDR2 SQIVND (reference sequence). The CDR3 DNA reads TGTGCCAGTAGTTCCCGGACAGACAATCAGCCCCAGCATTTT. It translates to CASSSRTDNQPQHF.

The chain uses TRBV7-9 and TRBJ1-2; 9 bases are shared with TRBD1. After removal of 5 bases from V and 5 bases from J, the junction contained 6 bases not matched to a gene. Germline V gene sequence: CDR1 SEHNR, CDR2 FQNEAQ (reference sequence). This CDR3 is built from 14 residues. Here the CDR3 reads CASSQDRGGYGYTF. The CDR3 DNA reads TGTGCCAGCAGCCAGGACAGGGGAGGTTATGGCTACACCTTC.

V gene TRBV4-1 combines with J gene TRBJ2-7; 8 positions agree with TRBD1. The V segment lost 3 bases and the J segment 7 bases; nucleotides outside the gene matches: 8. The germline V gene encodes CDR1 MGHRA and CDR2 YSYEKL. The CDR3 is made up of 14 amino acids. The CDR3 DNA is TGCGCCAGCAGCCAGTCAGGGGGCTTGGAGGAGCAGTACTTC. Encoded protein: CASSQSGGLEEQYF.

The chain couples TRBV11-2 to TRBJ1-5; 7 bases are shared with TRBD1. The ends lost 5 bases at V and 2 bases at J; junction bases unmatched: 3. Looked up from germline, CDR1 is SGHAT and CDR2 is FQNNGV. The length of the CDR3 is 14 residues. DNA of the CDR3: TGTGCCAGCAGCCCTGGGACAGGCAATCAGCCCCAGCATTTT. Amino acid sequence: CASSPGTGNQPQHF. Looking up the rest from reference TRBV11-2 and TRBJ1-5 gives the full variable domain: EAGVAQSPRYKIIEKRQSVAFWCNPISGHATLYWYQQILGQGPKLLIQFQNNGVVDDSQLPKDRFSAERLKGVDSTLKIQPAKLEDSAVYLCASSPGTGNQPQHFGDGTRLSIL.

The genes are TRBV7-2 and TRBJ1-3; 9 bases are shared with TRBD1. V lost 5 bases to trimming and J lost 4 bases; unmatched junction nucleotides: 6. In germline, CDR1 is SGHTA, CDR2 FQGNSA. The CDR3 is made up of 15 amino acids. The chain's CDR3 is CASSEDRGNGNTIYF. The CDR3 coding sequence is TGTGCCAGCAGCGAGGACAGGGGAAACGGAAACACCATATATTTT.

CDR3 residues: CASSLQGNTEAFF. The CDR3 coding sequence is TGTGCCAGCAGCTTGCAGGGTAACACTGAAGCTTTCTTT. The gene calls are TRBV5-5 and TRBJ1-1; maybe TRBD1 (5 bases). CDR3 length: 13 residues. V lost 1 base and J lost 2, with 6 bases in between. From germline, CDR1 is SGHKS and CDR2 YYEKEE (reference sequence).

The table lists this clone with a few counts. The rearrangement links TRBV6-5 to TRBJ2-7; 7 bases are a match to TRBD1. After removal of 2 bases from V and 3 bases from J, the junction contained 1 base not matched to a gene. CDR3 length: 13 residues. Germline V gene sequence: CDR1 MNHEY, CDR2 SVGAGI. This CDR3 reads CASSYGTDYEQYF. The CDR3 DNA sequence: TGTGCCAGCAGTTACGGGACAGACTACGAGCAGTACTTC.

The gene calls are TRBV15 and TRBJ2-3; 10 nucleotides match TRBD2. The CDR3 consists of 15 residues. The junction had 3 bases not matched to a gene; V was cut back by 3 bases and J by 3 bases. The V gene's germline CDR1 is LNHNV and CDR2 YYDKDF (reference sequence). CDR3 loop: CATSRTSGPTDTQYF. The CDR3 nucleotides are TGTGCCACCAGCAGGACTAGCGGGCCTACAGATACGCAGTATTTT.

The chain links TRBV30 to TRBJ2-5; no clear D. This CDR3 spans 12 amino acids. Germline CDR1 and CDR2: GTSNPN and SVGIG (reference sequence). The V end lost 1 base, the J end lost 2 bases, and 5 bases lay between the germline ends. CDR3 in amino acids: CAWSAVQETQYF. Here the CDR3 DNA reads TGTGCCTGGAGTGCAGTTCAAGAGACCCAGTACTTC.

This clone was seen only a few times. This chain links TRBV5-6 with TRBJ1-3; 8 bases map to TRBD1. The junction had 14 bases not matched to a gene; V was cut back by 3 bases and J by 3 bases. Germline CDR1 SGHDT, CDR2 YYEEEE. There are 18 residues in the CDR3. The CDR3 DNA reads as TGTGCCAGCAGCTCCAACCCCGGACAGGGTTTAGGTGGAAACACCATATATTTT. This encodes CASSSNPGQGLGGNTIYF.

CDR3 nucleotides: TGTGCCAGCAGCCGATGGGACAGGGGGAACAATCAGCCCCAGCATTTT. Translation: CASSRWDRGNNQPQHF. V is TRBV7-8 and J is TRBJ1-5; 11 bases map to TRBD1. J was trimmed by 3 bases and V by 5 bases; bases with no gene match: 6. The germline V gene encodes CDR1 SGHVS and CDR2 FQNEAQ. The CDR3 is made up of 16 amino acids.

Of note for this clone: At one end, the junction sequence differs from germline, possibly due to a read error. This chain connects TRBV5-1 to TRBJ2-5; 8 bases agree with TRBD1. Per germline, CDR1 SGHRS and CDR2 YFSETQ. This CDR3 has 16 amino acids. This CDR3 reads CASSFGAGGQVEAQYF. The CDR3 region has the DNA TGCGCCAGCAGCTTCGGGGCAGGGGGCCAGGTAGAGGCCCAGTACTTC.

In nucleotides, the CDR3 is TGTGCCACCAGCGAACGGACAGGGGCTTCGAGGCCCCAGCATTTT. This codes for CATSERTGASRPQHF. The chain recombines TRBV15 with TRBJ1-5; 9 positions agree with TRBD1. The CDR3 is 15 residues long. Trimming cost V 5 bases and J 9 bases; bases outside gene matches: 11. CDR1 LNHNV and CDR2 YYDKDF come from the germline V gene (reference sequence).

The CDR3 bases are TGCAGCCCCTACGTGGCGGGGGGGGAAGCTTTCTTT. Translating it yields CSPYVAGGEAFF. The chain uses TRBV29-1 and TRBJ1-1; D may be TRBD1 (5 bases). Trimming took 8 bases from V and 8 from J, leaving 18 bases between them. The CDR3 is 12 amino acids. The germline V gene has CDR1 SQVTM and CDR2 ANQGSEA.

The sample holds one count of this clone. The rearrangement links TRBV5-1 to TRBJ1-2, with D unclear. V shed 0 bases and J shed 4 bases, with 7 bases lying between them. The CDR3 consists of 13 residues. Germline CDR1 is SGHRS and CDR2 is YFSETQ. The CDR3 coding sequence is TGCGCCAGCAGCTTGGTCACTTCCTATGGCTACACCTTC. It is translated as CASSLVTSYGYTF.

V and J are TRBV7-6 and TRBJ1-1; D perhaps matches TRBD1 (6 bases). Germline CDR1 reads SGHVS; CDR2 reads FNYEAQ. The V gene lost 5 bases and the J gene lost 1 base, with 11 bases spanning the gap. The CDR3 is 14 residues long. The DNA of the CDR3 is TGTGCCAGCAGCCTTGGGACACCGAACACTGAAGCTTTCTTT. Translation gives CASSLGTPNTEAFF.

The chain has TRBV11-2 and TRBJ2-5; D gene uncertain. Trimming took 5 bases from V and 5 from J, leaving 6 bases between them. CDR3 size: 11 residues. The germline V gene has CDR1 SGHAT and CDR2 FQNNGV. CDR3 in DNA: TGTGCCAGCAGCCCCAGTGAGACCCAGTACTTC. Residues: CASSPSETQYF. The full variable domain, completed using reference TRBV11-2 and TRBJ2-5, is EAGVAQSPRYKIIEKRQSVAFWCNPISGHATLYWYQQILGQGPKLLIQFQNNGVVDDSQLPKDRFSAERLKGVDSTLKIQPAKLEDSAVYLCASSPSETQYFGPGTRLLVL.

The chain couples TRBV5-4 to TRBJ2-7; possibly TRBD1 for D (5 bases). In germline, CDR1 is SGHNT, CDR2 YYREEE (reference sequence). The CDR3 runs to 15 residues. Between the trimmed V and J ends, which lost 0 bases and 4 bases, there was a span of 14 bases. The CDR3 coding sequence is TGTGCCAGCAGCTTGGTAGGTCCACAGGATTACGAGCAGTACTTC. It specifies CASSLVGPQDYEQYF.

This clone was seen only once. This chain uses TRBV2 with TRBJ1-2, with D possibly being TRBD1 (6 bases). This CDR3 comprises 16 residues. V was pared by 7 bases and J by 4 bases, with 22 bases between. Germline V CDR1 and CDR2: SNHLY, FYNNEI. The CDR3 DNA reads TGTGCCAGCATAGTCAACAGGGACCCCTGGAGCTATGGCTACACCTTC. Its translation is CASIVNRDPWSYGYTF.

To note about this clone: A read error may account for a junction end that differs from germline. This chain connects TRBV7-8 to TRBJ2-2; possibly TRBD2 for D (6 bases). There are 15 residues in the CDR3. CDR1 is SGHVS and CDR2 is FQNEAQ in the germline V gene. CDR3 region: CASSLLGGNTGELFF. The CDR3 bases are TGCGCCAGCAGCTTACTCGGGGGGAACACCGGGGAGCTGTTTTTT.